This TCR beta chain originates from a study of OX40 agonist ivuxolimab in advanced cancers. The wider study: Patients were given ivuxolimab, an antibody that agonizes OX40 (CD134). The diagnoses of dose-escalation patients were hepatocellular carcinoma, melanoma, renal cell or head and neck cancer. Points from the study as a whole: Also showing low normalized T-cell clonal expansion were some of the nonresponders. Circulating CD4+ and CD8+ T cells showed clonal expansion by week 6 at 0.1 to 3.0 mg/kg.

Method: immunoSEQ multiplex PCR; TCRdb's copy keeps in-frame clones and lacks some. This table holds some 64,000 clones, approximately 80% found once. In regard to this clone: What it binds is not known.

There are 13 residues in the CDR3. Germline V gives CDR1 LNHDA, CDR2 SQIVND (reference sequence). The V and J ends lost 1 base and 3 bases respectively, with 4 bases between them. The clonotype comes from an adult with an advanced solid tumor such as melanoma, head and neck, liver or kidney cancer. The chain is built from TRBV19 and TRBJ2-1; no definite D call. Source: CD4+ or CD8+ T cells sorted from blood, taken in a trial of the OX40 agonist ivuxolimab. As DNA, the CDR3 is TGTGCCAGTAGTATAGGAAACTACAATGAGCAGTTCTTC. Amino acid sequence: CASSIGNYNEQFF.